The 21 T cell receptor beta chains given below trace back to one sample, sequenced in a study of shared clonotypes between healthy human individuals. Method: immunoSEQ multiplex PCR; TCRdb's copy keeps in-frame clones and lacks some. The sample holds about 2.3 million clones, 90% to 95% seen once. Sequencing was carried out using naive CD4+ T cells from PBMCs. Subset indicated: CD45RA+ positively selected. The receptors were sampled from a man aged 18 to 29 in good health. Some clones in this sample may be carry-over from other donors' samples.

The V call is TRBV10-1, the J call TRBJ1-5; D gene unclear. Germline loops: CDR1 WNHNN, CDR2 SYGVQD (reference sequence). Trimming took off 8 bases at V and 2 bases at J, with 19 bases between the two ends. The CDR3 contains 16 residues. The CDR3 reads CASQPRELVGNQPQHF. The CDR3 coding sequence is TGCGCCAGCCAACCGAGGGAATTGGTTGGCAATCAGCCCCAGCATTTT.

This clone was detected once. This sample also contains other DNA sequences that code for the same CDR3. V gene TRBV7-3 combines with J gene TRBJ2-1; D might be TRBD1 (5 bases). The germline V and J ends were trimmed by 5 bases and 1 base, with 12 bases remaining between them. Per the germline V gene, CDR1 is SGHTA and CDR2 is FQGTGA. The CDR3 extends over 15 amino acids. CDR3 in DNA: TGTGCCAGCAGCCCCCTCGCAGGGTCCTACAATGAGCAGTTCTTC. It specifies CASSPLAGSYNEQFF.

The chain joins TRBV4-1 to TRBJ2-7; TRBD2 agrees at 14 bases. With V trimmed by 6 bases and J by 5 bases, 15 bases remained unmatched. The germline V gene has CDR1 MGHRA and CDR2 YSYEKL. This CDR3 has 18 residues. The CDR3 loop is CASSLKGTSGSYADEQYF. In nucleotides, the CDR3 is TGCGCCAGCAGTCTAAAAGGGACTAGCGGGAGCTATGCGGACGAGCAGTACTTC.

J is TRBJ2-7 and V is TRBV7-2; D perhaps matches TRBD1 (5 bases). Trimming cost V 0 bases and J 3 bases, with 12 bases left between them. Germline lookup yields CDR1 SGHTA and CDR2 FQGNSA. The CDR3 length is 15 residues. CDR3 amino acids: CASSLAGPYFYEQYF. The CDR3 region has the DNA TGTGCCAGCAGCTTAGCGGGGCCGTACTTCTACGAGCAGTACTTC.

The gene calls are TRBV9 and TRBJ2-1, with D perhaps matching TRBD2 (6 bases). From germline, CDR1 is SGDLS and CDR2 YYNGEE. Trimming stripped 6 bases from V and 7 bases from J, with 23 bases between. The length of the CDR3 is 16 residues. For the CDR3, the DNA is TGTGCCAGCAACCGAATCCCGGGACTTCGTCAGAATGAGCAGTTCTTC. It is translated as CASNRIPGLRQNEQFF.

V gene TRBV5-1 combines with J gene TRBJ2-7; TRBD1 matches at 8 bases. V was clipped by 4 bases and J by 2 bases; unmatched bases: 14. CDR3 length: 17 residues. The V gene's germline CDR1 is SGHRS and CDR2 YFSETQ. Here the CDR3 reads CASSVGGSGQGTYEQYF. CDR3 nucleotide sequence: TGCGCCAGCAGCGTAGGTGGGTCCGGACAGGGTACCTACGAGCAGTACTTC.

This chain links TRBV5-4 with TRBJ2-2; 7 positions match TRBD2. This CDR3 has 16 amino acids. The germline V gene has CDR1 SGHNT and CDR2 YYREEE (reference sequence). V was pared by 4 bases and J by 3 bases, with 9 bases of the junction left unmatched. The CDR3 DNA follows: TGTGCCAGCAGCGCCCCGATGGGGGGGGACACCGGGGAGCTGTTTTTT. Its protein is CASSAPMGGDTGELFF. The complete variable domain, with remaining parts taken from reference TRBV5-4 and TRBJ2-2, reads ETGVTQSPTHLIKTRGQQVTLRCSSQSGHNTVSWYQQALGQGPQFIFQYYREEENGRGNFPPRFSGLQFPNYSSELNVNALELDDSALYLCASSAPMGGDTGELFFGEGSRLTVL.

The gene calls are TRBV4-1 and TRBJ1-5, with D possibly matching TRBD1 (5 bases). The CDR3 has 14 amino acids. Germline CDR1 is MGHRA and CDR2 is YSYEKL. V was clipped by 5 bases and J by 7 bases, with 15 bases between them. CDR3 protein: CASSLAGSGQPQHF. The CDR3 region has the DNA TGCGCCAGCAGCTTAGCAGGGAGCGGGCAGCCCCAGCATTTT.

The V call is TRBV11-2, the J call TRBJ2-1; weak D call: TRBD2 (5 bases). Germline V lookup: CDR1 SGHAT, CDR2 FQNNGV. There are 13 residues in the CDR3. Trimming pared 10 bases from V and 6 bases from J, leaving 16 bases between. This CDR3 is CATSLGSINEQFF. The CDR3 nucleotides are TGTGCCACCTCCCTTGGGAGTATCAATGAGCAGTTCTTC.

This clone appeared once. This sequence joins TRBV7-9 and TRBJ2-5, with D tentatively TRBD2 (5 bases). V was cut by 1 base and J by 0 bases, with 18 bases left in between. CDR3 length: 18 amino acids. CDR1 SEHNR and CDR2 FQNEAQ come from the germline V gene (reference sequence). The CDR3 DNA reads TGTGCCAGCAGCTTAGATTGGACCGACTACTTGTACCAAGAGACCCAGTACTTC. It is translated as CASSLDWTDYLYQETQYF.

The chain is built from TRBV2 and TRBJ2-5; D is tentatively TRBD1 or TRBD2 (6 bases each). Germline loops: CDR1 SNHLY, CDR2 FYNNEI. V lost 1 base and J 5 bases, leaving 17 bases between the germline ends. The CDR3 has 16 residues. CDR3 sequence: CASSEGRDKLGETQYF. The CDR3 DNA is TGTGCCAGCAGTGAAGGGAGGGACAAGCTTGGGGAGACCCAGTACTTC. Complete variable domain (other parts from reference TRBV2 and TRBJ2-5): EPEVTQTPSHQVTQMGQEVILRCVPISNHLYFYWYRQILGQKVEFLVSFYNNEISEKSEIFDDQFSVERPDGSNFTLKIRSTKLEDSAMYFCASSEGRDKLGETQYFGPGTRLLVL.

This chain connects TRBV5-4 to TRBJ1-3; D gene unclear. The CDR3 length is 16 residues. The V end lost 0 bases, the J end lost 0 bases, and 10 bases lay between the germline ends. Germline V gene data show CDR1 as SGHNT and CDR2 as YYREEE (reference sequence). The CDR3 reads CASSLGSSFSGNTIYF. The CDR3 coding sequence is TGTGCCAGCAGCTTGGGCAGCTCCTTCTCTGGAAACACCATATATTTT.

This chain uses TRBV2 with TRBJ2-3, with D uncertain. V lost 7 bases and J lost 2, with 13 bases in between. The CDR3 runs 14 residues. Germline V gene data show CDR1 as SNHLY and CDR2 as FYNNEI. Written as DNA, the CDR3 is TGTGCCAGCATCGTACTCACCCCCACAGATACGCAGTATTTT. It codes for CASIVLTPTDTQYF.

This chain connects TRBV2 to TRBJ1-5; tentative D call: TRBD1 (5 bases). Germline-derived CDR1 and CDR2 are SNHLY and FYNNEI. V dropped 5 bases and J dropped 3 bases, with 8 bases sitting between them. The CDR3 sequence is 13 residues long. This CDR3 reads CASSPQANQPQHF. CDR3 nucleotide sequence: TGTGCCAGCAGTCCACAGGCCAATCAGCCCCAGCATTTT. Complete variable domain (other parts from reference TRBV2 and TRBJ1-5): EPEVTQTPSHQVTQMGQEVILRCVPISNHLYFYWYRQILGQKVEFLVSFYNNEISEKSEIFDDQFSVERPDGSNFTLKIRSTKLEDSAMYFCASSPQANQPQHFGDGTRLSIL.

Concerning this clone itself: The junction differs from germline at one of its ends, possibly a read error. This chain's CDR3 is CASSTQTDSFVSDF. The CDR3 DNA reads as TGCGCCAGCAGCACACAGACGGATTCGTTTGTTTCGGACTTC. The V and J genes are TRBV5-1 and TRBJ2-5; D call uncertain. CDR1 SGHRS and CDR2 YFSETQ come from the germline V gene. The length of the CDR3 is 14 residues. Supplemented by reference TRBV5-1 and TRBJ2-5, the full variable domain reads KAGVTQTPRYLIKTRGQQVTLSCSPISGHRSVSWYQQTPGQGLQFLFEYFSETQRNKGNFPGRFSGRQFSNSRSEMNVSTLELGDSALYLCASSTQTDSFVSDFGPGTRLLVL.

This chain connects TRBV28 to TRBJ1-2, with 9 bases that match TRBD1. The CDR3 sequence is 13 residues long. Germline CDR1 MDHEN, CDR2 SYDVKM. Losses at the gene ends were 5 bases for V and 6 bases for J; bases not matched to a gene: 4. In nucleotides, the CDR3 is TGTGCCAGCAGTGGGACAGGGTTGAATGGCTACACCTTC. As protein: CASSGTGLNGYTF.

The V and J genes are TRBV11-3 and TRBJ2-7, with D uncertain. From germline, CDR1 is SGHNT and CDR2 YENEEA. The CDR3 consists of 13 residues. V lost 3 bases to trimming and J lost 6 bases, with 12 bases between them. The CDR3 region has the DNA TGTGCCAGCAGCTTCACAGTCATCGGCGAGCAGTACTTC. The encoded protein is CASSFTVIGEQYF.

This chain connects TRBV30 to TRBJ2-4; D might be TRBD1 (6 bases). Germline V gives CDR1 GTSNPN, CDR2 SVGIG (reference sequence). There are 17 residues in the CDR3. V shed 4 bases and J shed 0 bases, with 19 bases lying between them. Here the CDR3 reads CAWTRGRSNLAKNIQYF. Written as DNA, the CDR3 is TGTGCCTGGACCAGGGGCAGGTCGAACCTAGCCAAAAACATTCAGTACTTC.

The chain joins TRBV5-1 to TRBJ2-2; a possible D gene is TRBD2 (5 bases). Germline CDR1 reads SGHRS; CDR2 reads YFSETQ. V was cut by 0 bases and J by 1 base, with 10 bases left in between. The CDR3 covers 16 residues. CDR3 amino acids: CASSLGSSQNTGELFF. DNA of the CDR3: TGCGCCAGCAGCTTGGGGTCTAGCCAGAACACCGGGGAGCTGTTTTTT. The full variable domain, with the rest looked up from reference TRBV5-1 and TRBJ2-2, is KAGVTQTPRYLIKTRGQQVTLSCSPISGHRSVSWYQQTPGQGLQFLFEYFSETQRNKGNFPGRFSGRQFSNSRSEMNVSTLELGDSALYLCASSLGSSQNTGELFFGEGSRLTVL.

The rearrangement uses TRBV11-2 and TRBJ2-7; 9 nucleotides align to TRBD1. The J segment lost 4 bases and the V segment lost 4 bases, leaving 8 bases of the junction unmatched. CDR3 length: 15 residues. Germline V lookup: CDR1 SGHAT, CDR2 FQNNGV. CDR3 in amino acids: CASSSKTGGQYEQYF. CDR3 DNA: TGTGCCAGCAGCTCCAAGACAGGGGGTCAGTACGAGCAGTACTTC.

As DNA, the CDR3 is TGTGCCAGCTCACATAGGACTAGCACAGATACGCAGTATTTT. This encodes CASSHRTSTDTQYF. The rearrangement links TRBV18 to TRBJ2-3; D may be TRBD2 (5 bases). The germline V gene has CDR1 KGHSH and CDR2 LQKENI. Trimming took off 4 bases at V and 0 bases at J, with 8 bases between the two ends. The CDR3 contains 14 residues.